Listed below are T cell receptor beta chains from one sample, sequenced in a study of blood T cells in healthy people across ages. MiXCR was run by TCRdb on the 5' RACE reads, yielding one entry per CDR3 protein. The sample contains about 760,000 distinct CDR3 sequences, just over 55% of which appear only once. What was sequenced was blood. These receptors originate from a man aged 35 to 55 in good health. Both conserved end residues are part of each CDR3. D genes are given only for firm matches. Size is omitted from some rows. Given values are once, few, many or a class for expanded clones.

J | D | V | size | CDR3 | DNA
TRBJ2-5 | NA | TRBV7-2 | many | CASSLVSRGGETQYF | TGTGCCAGCAGCTTAGTTTCCAGGGGAGGAGAGACCCAGTACTTC
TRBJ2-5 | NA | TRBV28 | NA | CASQIQGGVGETQYF | TGTGCCAGCCAAATTCAGGGGGGAGTGGGGGAGACCCAGTACTTC
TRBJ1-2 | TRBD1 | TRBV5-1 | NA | CASSPRRGQGASFGYTF | TGCGCCAGCAGCCCACGGCGCGGACAGGGGGCTTCTTTTGGCTACACCTTC
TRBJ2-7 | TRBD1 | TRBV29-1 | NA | CSVVRTGGSHEQYF | TGCAGCGTTGTAAGGACAGGGGGCTCCCACGAGCAGTACTTC
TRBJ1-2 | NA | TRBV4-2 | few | CANGIRDGNYGYTF | TGTGCCAACGGTATAAGGGACGGGAACTATGGCTACACCTTC
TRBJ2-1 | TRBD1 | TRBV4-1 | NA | CASSRTDRSEQETQFF | TGCGCCAGCAGCCGAACGGACAGGTCCGAACAAGAGACCCAGTTCTTC
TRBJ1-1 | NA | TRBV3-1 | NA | CASSQDYPPSNTEAFF | TGTGCCAGCAGCCAAGATTATCCACCCTCGAACACTGAAGCTTTCTTT
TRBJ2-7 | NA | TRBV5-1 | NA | CASSWGPGTSGRYEYF | NA
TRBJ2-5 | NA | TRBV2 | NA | CASSEGVYQETQYF | TGTGCCAGCAGTGAAGGAGTGTACCAAGAGACCCAGTACTTC
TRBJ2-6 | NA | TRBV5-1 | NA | CASQPVRGRNSGANVLTF | TGCGCCAGCCAACCCGTACGGGGACGGAACTCTGGGGCCAACGTCCTGACTTTC
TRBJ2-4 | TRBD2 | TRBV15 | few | CATSSGLAGGGVAKNIQYF | TGTGCCACCAGCAGTGGACTAGCGGGCGGGGGGGTAGCCAAAAACATTCAGTACTTC
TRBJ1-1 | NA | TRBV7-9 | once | CASSLAGGNTEALF | TGTGCCAGCAGCTTAGCAGGAGGGAACACTGAAGCTCTCTTT
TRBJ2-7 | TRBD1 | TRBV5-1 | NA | CASSGQGGAYEQYF | TGCGCCAGCAGCGGACAGGGGGGGGCCTACGAGCAGTACTTC
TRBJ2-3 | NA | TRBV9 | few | CASSEVTTPNTDTQYF | TGTGCCAGCAGCGAGGTGACAACGCCTAACACAGATACGCAGTATTTT
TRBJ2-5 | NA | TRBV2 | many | CASSGSWTAQETQYF | TGTGCCAGCAGTGGGTCATGGACAGCCCAAGAGACCCAGTACTTC
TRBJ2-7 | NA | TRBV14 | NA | CASSQASPGYQYF | TGTGCCAGCAGCCAAGCCTCTCCCGGTTACCAGTACTTC
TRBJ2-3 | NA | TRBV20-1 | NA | CSASAPGHTDTQYF | TGCAGTGCTAGCGCGCCCGGGCACACAGATACGCAGTATTTT
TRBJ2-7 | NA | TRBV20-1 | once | CSASNQLTSNYEQYF | TGCAGTGCTAGCAATCAGCTGACATCGAACTACGAGCAGTACTTC
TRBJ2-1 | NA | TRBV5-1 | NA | CASSLFLDEQFF | TGCGCCAGCAGCTTGTTCTTGGATGAGCAGTTCTTC
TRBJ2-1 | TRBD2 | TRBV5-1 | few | CASSFSGRALEQFF | TGCGCCAGCAGCTTTAGCGGGAGGGCCTTGGAGCAGTTCTTC
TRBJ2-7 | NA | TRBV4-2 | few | CASSPPGVSSYEQYF | TGTGCCAGCAGCCCCCCGGGAGTAAGCTCCTACGAGCAGTACTTC
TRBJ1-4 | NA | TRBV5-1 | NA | CASSLGEAAHGEKLFF | TGCGCCAGCAGCTTGGGGGAGGCAGCTCATGGTGAAAAACTGTTTTTT
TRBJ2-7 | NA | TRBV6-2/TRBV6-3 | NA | CASSRSGGGSYEQYF | TGTGCCAGCAGTCGGTCCGGGGGCGGCTCCTACGAGCAGTACTTC
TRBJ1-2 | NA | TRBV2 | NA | CASSEPVQGRADGYTF | TGTGCCAGCAGTGAGCCGGTTCAGGGAAGGGCGGATGGCTACACCTTC
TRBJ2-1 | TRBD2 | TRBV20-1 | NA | CSAPTPTSGSYNEQFF | TGCAGTGCTCCAACACCTACTAGCGGCTCCTACAATGAGCAGTTCTTC
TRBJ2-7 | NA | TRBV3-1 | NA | CASSRRAGANEQYF | TGTGCCAGCAGCCGCCGGGCGGGGGCAAACGAGCAGTACTTC
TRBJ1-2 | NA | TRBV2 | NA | CASSFSDGNYGYTF | TGTGCCAGCAGTTTCTCAGACGGTAACTATGGCTACACCTTC
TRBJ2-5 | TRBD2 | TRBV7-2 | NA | CASSLGTSGMKTQYF | TGTGCCAGCAGCTTAGGGACTAGCGGGATGAAGACCCAGTACTTC
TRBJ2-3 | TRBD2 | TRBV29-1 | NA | CSVEDRAAGRTDTQYF | TGCAGCGTTGAAGATCGGGCAGCGGGGCGCACAGATACGCAGTATTTT
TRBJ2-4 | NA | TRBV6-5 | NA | CASSPSPRWSPYF | TGTGCCAGCAGCCCAAGTCCGAGATGGAGTCCGTACTTC
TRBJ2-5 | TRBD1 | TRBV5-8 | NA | CASSQRTGRGQYF | TGTGCCAGCAGCCAAAGGACAGGGCGCGGGCAGTACTTC
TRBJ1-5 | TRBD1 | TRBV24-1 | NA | CATSDPNDDRVGQPQHF | TGTGCCACCAGTGATCCCAACGACGACAGGGTCGGTCAGCCCCAGCATTTT
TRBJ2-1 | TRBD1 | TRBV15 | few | CATSSGTGINEQFF | TGTGCCACTTCATCCGGGACAGGAATCAATGAGCAGTTCTTC
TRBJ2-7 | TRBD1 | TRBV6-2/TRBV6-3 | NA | CASSYRGPSSYEQYF | TGTGCCAGCAGTTACAGGGGGCCGAGCTCCTACGAGCAGTACTTC
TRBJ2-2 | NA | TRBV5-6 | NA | CASRSQGGVDTGELFF | TGTGCCAGCAGATCTCAAGGAGGGGTCGACACCGGGGAGCTGTTTTTT
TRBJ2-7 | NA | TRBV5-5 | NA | CASSLRATGRSHYEQYF | TGTGCCAGCAGCTTGCGGGCCACGGGGCGCTCCCACTACGAGCAGTACTTC
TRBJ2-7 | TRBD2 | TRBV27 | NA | CASSLSRAGRDEQYF | TGTGCCAGCAGTTTATCGAGGGCAGGGAGGGACGAGCAGTACTTC
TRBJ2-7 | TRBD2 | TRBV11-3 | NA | CASKPGLAGTYEQYF | TGTGCCAGCAAACCGGGACTAGCGGGGACCTACGAGCAGTACTTC
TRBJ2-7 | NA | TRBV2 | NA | CASSDVGTQNYEQYF | TGTGCCAGCAGTGATGTTGGGACCCAAAACTACGAGCAGTACTTC
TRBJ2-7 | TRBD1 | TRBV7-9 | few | CASRKQGYYEQYF | TGTGCCAGCAGAAAACAGGGGTACTACGAGCAGTACTTC
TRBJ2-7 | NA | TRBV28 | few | CASSLGAGGDYSYEQYF | TGTGCCAGCAGTTTAGGCGCTGGCGGGGATTACTCCTACGAGCAGTACTTC
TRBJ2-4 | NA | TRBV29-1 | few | CSATGSRRNIQYF | TGCAGCGCAACGGGATCGAGAAGAAACATTCAGTACTTC
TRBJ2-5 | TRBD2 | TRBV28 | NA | CASRPSGSETQYF | TGTGCCAGCAGACCTAGCGGGAGTGAGACCCAGTACTTC
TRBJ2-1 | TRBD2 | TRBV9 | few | CASSVDLSGRYNEQFF | TGTGCCAGCAGCGTAGATCTTAGCGGGAGGTATAATGAGCAGTTCTTC
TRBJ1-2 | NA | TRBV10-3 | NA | CAISEDRDYGYTF | TGTGCCATCAGTGAGGACAGAGACTATGGCTACACCTTC